This T cell receptor beta chain was sequenced during a study of blood T cell repertoires in COVID-19. Study context: Samples of COVID-19 (acute and convalescent) were obtained from the United States, Italy and Spain. The cDNA or gDNA used as material had been derived from T cells, B-cell-depleted T cells, or PBMCs.

Authors' analysis steps: The authors estimated nucleated cell counts from reference gene primer amplification. Sequencing was performed with immunoSEQ multiplex PCR; in TCRdb, only in-frame clones are kept and a portion is missing. Clone size and the V and J calls come from that table; the DNA yielded D and trimming. The table records fewer than 100,000 clones, around 88% of them present only once. The CDR3 has 16 residues. V gave up 3 bases and J gave up 1 base; unmatched junction bases: 6. Germline V CDR1 and CDR2: MNHNS, SASEGT. The sequence derives from a man between 60 and 70 years old with acute or convalescent COVID-19. The rearrangement links TRBV6-1 to TRBJ2-1, with TRBD2 matching over 7 bases. Sequencing was done on a sample of peripheral blood. CDR3 sequence: CASSDWGGRSYNEQFF. The CDR3 coding sequence is TGTGCCAGCAGTGATTGGGGGGGTCGGTCCTACAATGAGCAGTTCTTC.